This TCR beta chain was observed in a study of T cell changes during pregnancy in multiple sclerosis. Per germline, CDR1 SNHLY and CDR2 FYNNEI. This CDR3 contains 13 residues. The repertoire was sequenced with immunoSEQ multiplex PCR; TCRdb's copy has only in-frame clones and lacks some. Here the sample spans around 100,000 clones, 90% to 95% being singletons. On this clone: Compared with germline, one end of the junction differs, possibly owing to a read error.

This receptor was identified in a female donor with multiple sclerosis, enrolled in a pregnancy study. The chain employs TRBV2 and TRBJ1-1, with D possibly matching TRBD1 (6 bases). The starting material was peripheral blood, obtained in the third trimester of pregnancy. The CDR3 bases are TGTGCCAGCAGTGTAAGGGGGAACCCTGAAGCTTTCTTT. It translates to CASSVRGNPEAFF. Full variable domain (rest looked up from reference TRBV2 and TRBJ1-1): EPEVTQTPSHQVTQMGQEVILRCVPISNHLYFYWYRQILGQKVEFLVSFYNNEISEKSEIFDDQFSVERPDGSNFTLKIRSTKLEDSAMYFCASSVRGNPEAFFGQGTRLTVV.